This T cell receptor beta chain was identified during a study of cytomegalovirus exposure and HLA in healthy donors. Looked up from germline, CDR1 is SEHNR and CDR2 is FQNEAQ (reference sequence). V lost 6 bases and J lost 7, with 11 bases in between. The CDR3 spans 12 residues. Generated by immunoSEQ multiplex PCR, the TCRdb table keeps only in-frame clones and is missing some. The sample contains approximately 140,000 clones, about 90% of which appear only once. Source material: PBMCs. V usage is TRBV7-9 and J usage is TRBJ2-3; D remains unclear. The sequence was collected from a man aged 18 to 30 in good health and CMV-seronegative. CDR3 in amino acids: CASRLDKYTQYF. The CDR3 DNA sequence: TGTGCCAGCAGACTTGACAAATATACGCAGTATTTT.